This record looks at one TCR beta chain sequence and its context. Its target is unknown. A junction end diverges from the germline sequence, so it may reflect a read error. The data were taken from a study of Ad26.COV2.S vaccination and SARS-CoV-2 variants. General study points: A substantial breadth of spike-specific CD8+ and CD4+ T cell responses after vaccination has been reported. The study found higher spike-specific TCR breadth in vaccine than placebo recipients.

The method was immunoSEQ multiplex PCR; TCRdb's version includes in-frame clones alone and lacks a portion of them. This repertoire shows around 250,000 clones, around 87% found once; its top ten account for over 2.5%. The CDR3 runs 11 residues. Germline V gene sequence: CDR1 DFQATT, CDR2 SNEGSKA (reference sequence). The treatment denotes: 19 received Ad26.COV2.S at low or high dose, single or two shots; roughly five received placebo; per-sample allocation not given. Sampling took place 63 days after the first vaccine or placebo injection. The sample was peripheral blood, taken in a trial of Ad26.COV2.S vaccine versus placebo. This chain joins TRBV20-1 and TRBJ2-7, with D unclear. The sequence derives from a person aged 18 to 65 who received the Ad26.COV2.S COVID-19 vaccine or a placebo. CDR3 DNA: TGCAGTGCTAGAGTACCCGGGCGCCGCCACTTC. Translation gives CSARVPGRRHF.